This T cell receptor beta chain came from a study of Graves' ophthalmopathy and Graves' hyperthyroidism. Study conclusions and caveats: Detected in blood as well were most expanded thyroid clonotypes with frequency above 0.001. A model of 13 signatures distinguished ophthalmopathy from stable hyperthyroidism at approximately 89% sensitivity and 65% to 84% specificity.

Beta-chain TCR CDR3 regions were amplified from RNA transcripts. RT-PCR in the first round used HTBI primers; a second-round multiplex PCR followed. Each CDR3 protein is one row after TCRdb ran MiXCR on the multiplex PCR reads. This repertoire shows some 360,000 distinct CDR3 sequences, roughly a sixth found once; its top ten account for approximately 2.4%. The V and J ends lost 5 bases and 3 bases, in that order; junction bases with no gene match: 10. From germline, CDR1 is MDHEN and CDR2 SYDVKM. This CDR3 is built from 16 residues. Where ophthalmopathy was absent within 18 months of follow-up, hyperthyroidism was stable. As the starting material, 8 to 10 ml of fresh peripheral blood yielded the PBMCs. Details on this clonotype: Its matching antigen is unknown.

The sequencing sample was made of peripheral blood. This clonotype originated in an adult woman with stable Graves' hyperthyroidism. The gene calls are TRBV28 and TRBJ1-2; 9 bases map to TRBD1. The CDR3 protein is CASSPTGTGIDYGYTF. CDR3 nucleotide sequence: TGTGCCAGCAGTCCAACCGGGACAGGGATAGACTATGGCTACACCTTC.